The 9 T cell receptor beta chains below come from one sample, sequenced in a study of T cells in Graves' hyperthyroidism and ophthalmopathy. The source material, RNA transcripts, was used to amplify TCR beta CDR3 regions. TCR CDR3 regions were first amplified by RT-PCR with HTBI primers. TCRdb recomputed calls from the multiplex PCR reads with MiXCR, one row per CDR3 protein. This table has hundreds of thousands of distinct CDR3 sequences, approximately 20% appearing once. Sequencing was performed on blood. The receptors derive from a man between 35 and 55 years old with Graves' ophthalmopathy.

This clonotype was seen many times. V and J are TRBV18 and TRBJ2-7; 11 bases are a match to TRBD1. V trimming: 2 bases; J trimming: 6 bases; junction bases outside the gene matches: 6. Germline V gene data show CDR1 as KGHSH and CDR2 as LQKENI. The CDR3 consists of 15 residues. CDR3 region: CASSPTGQGAGEQYF. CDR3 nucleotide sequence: TGTGCCAGCTCACCAACAGGACAGGGGGCGGGCGAGCAGTACTTC. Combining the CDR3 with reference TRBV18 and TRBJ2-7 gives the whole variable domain NAGVMQNPRHLVRRRGQEARLRCSPMKGHSHVYWYRQLPEEGLKFMVYLQKENIIDESGMPKERFSAEFPKEGPSILRIQQVVRGDSAAYFCASSPTGQGAGEQYFGPGTRLTVT.

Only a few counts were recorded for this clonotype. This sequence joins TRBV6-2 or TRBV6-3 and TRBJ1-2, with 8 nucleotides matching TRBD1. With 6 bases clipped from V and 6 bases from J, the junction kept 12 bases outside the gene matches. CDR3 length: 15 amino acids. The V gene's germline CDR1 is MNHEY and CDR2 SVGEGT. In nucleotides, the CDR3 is TGTGCCAGCAGACATCCCGGGACAGGAGGGAATGGCTACACCTTC. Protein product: CASRHPGTGGNGYTF.

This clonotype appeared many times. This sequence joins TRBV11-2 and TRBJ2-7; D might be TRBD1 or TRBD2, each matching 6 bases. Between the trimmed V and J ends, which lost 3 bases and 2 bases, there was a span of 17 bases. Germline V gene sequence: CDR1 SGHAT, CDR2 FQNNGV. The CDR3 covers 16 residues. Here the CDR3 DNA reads TGTGCCAGCAGCTTCCTTGATGGGGGGCCAACCTACGAGCAGTACTTC. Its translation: CASSFLDGGPTYEQYF.

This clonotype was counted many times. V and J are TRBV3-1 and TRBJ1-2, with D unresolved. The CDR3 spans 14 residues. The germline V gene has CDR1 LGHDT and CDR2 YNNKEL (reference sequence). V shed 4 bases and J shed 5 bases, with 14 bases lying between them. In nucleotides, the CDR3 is TGTGCCAGCAGCCCTCTAGACTCTTCGTATGGCTACACCTTC. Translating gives CASSPLDSSYGYTF.

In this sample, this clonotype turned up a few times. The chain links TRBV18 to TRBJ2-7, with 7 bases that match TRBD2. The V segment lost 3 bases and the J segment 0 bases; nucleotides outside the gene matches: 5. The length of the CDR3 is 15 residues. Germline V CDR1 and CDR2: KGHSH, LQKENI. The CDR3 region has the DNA TGTGCCAGCTCACCCCTAGCGGTAAGCTCCTACGAGCAGTACTTC. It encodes CASSPLAVSSYEQYF. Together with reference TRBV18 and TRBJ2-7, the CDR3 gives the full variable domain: NAGVMQNPRHLVRRRGQEARLRCSPMKGHSHVYWYRQLPEEGLKFMVYLQKENIIDESGMPKERFSAEFPKEGPSILRIQQVVRGDSAAYFCASSPLAVSSYEQYFGPGTRLTVT.

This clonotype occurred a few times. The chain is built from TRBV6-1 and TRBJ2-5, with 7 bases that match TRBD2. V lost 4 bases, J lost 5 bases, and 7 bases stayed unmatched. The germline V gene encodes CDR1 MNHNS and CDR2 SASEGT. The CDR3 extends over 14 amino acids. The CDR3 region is CASSGRTRGETQYF. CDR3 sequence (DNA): TGTGCCAGCAGTGGGAGGACTAGAGGGGAGACCCAGTACTTC.

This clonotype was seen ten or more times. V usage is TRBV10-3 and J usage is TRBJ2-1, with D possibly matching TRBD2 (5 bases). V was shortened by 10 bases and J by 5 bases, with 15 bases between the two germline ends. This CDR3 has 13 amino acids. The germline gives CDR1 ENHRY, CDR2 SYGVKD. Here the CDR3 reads CATSEDSDNEQFF. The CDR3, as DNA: TGTGCCACCTCCGAGGACTCAGACAATGAGCAGTTCTTC.

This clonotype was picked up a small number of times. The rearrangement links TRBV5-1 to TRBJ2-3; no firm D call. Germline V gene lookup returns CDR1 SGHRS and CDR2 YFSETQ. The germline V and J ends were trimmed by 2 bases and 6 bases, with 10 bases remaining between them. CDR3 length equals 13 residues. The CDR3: CASSFIEMDTQYF. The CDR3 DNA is TGCGCCAGCAGCTTCATCGAGATGGATACGCAGTATTTT.

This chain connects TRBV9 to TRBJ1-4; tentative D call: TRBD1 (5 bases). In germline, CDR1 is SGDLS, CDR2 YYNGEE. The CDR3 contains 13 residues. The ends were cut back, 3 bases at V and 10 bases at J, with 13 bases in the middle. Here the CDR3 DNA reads TGTGCCAGCAGCGCTGCGGGGGTAGGAAAACTGTTTTTT. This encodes CASSAAGVGKLFF.